A selection of T cell receptor beta chains follows, all from one sample in a study of T cell repertoires in cytomegalovirus infection. Their recognized antigens are unknown. TCRdb re-analysed the reads in MiXCR, keeping a single row per CDR3 protein. This repertoire shows about 55,000 distinct CDR3 sequences, 15% to 25% found once; its top ten account for about two thirds. Sequencing was performed on CD8+ T cells from cultured PBMCs, taken from culture after CMV antigen stimulation. The receptors derive from a human donor in good health (CMV status not recorded). Some clones in this sample may be carry-over from other donors' samples. Each CDR3 is given with its conserved first and last residue. The D gene is left open where the match is weak. A clone size is listed for some rows: how often the clone was seen (once, few, many), or a class if it is expanded.

j_call | clone_size | cdr3_length | v_call | d_call | cdr3_nt | cdr3_aa
TRBJ2-7 | many | 14 | TRBV7-8 | TRBD1 | TGTGCCAGCAGCTTCCGGGACAGGGGCTACGAGCAGTACTTC | CASSFRDRGYEQYF
TRBJ1-2 | - | 13 | TRBV6-2/TRBV6-3 | - | TGTGCCAGCAGTTACAAGGCGGCGTATGGCTACACCTTC | CASSYKAAYGYTF
TRBJ2-5 | - | 21 | TRBV12-3/TRBV12-4 | TRBD1 | TGTGCCAGCTCCAACTGGGGAACAGGGGGGATTGTTCAGATTTCTAAAGAGACCCAGTACTTC | CASSNWGTGGIVQISKETQYF
TRBJ2-7 | - | 14 | TRBV7-8 | - | TGTGCCAGCAGCCCCCGGGATAAATTCTACGAGCAGTACTTC | CASSPRDKFYEQYF
TRBJ2-1 | few | 11 | TRBV28 | - | TGTGCCAGCAGCCCTTTCAATGAGCAGTTCTTC | CASSPFNEQFF
TRBJ2-5 | - | 17 | TRBV6-2/TRBV6-3 | - | TGTGCCAGCAGCTTTACGAGGCAGGCGGGGACCCAAGAGACCCAGTACTTC | CASSFTRQAGTQETQYF
TRBJ2-1 | once | 14 | TRBV27 | - | TGTGCCAGCAGTTTGACGGGAGTAGGTAATGAGCAGTTCTTC | CASSLTGVGNEQFF
TRBJ2-7 | many | 15 | TRBV6-5 | - | TGTGCCAGCAGTTACGGGGCTCCCAAAACCTACGAGCAGTACTTC | CASSYGAPKTYEQYF
TRBJ2-7 | - | 14 | TRBV7-2 | - | TGTGCCAGCAGCTTAGCCGGATCGACGAGTGAGCAGTACTTC | CASSLAGSTSEQYF
TRBJ1-1 | - | 16 | TRBV27 | - | TGTGCCAGCAAAATCGACTCAGGGGTTGGGAACACTGAAGCTTTCTTT | CASKIDSGVGNTEAFF
TRBJ2-2 | many | 15 | TRBV7-9 | - | TGTGCCAGCAGCTCGACTCACACGAACACCGGGGAGCTGTTTTTT | CASSSTHTNTGELFF
TRBJ2-7 | few | 13 | TRBV28 | - | TGTGCCAGCAGTGCCACAGGGAGAGGGGAGCAGTACTTC | CASSATGRGEQYF
TRBJ1-5 | - | 14 | TRBV19 | - | TGTGCCAGCCAAGGGCAGAATAGCAATCAGCCCCAGCATTTT | CASQGQNSNQPQHF
TRBJ2-5 | few | 19 | TRBV7-9 | - | TGTGCCAGCAGGCAAGGAGACAGGTACCGGGTTTCCCGGGAAGAGACCCAGTACTTC | CASRQGDRYRVSREETQYF
TRBJ2-7 | many | 13 | TRBV27 | TRBD1 | TGTGCCAGCACTCCCTCAGGGGGCTACGAGCAGTACTTC | CASTPSGGYEQYF
TRBJ2-2 | few | 17 | TRBV7-2 | - | TGTGCCAGCAGCCCGCGTTCAGGGTTCAGGAACACCGGGGAGCTGTTTTTT | CASSPRSGFRNTGELFF
TRBJ2-7 | - | 14 | TRBV6-2/TRBV6-3 | - | TGTGCCAGCACCTTCGCTAGCGACCTCTACGAGCAGTACTTC | CASTFASDLYEQYF
TRBJ1-6 | few | 13 | TRBV7-6 | - | TGTGCCAGCAGCTCGGGACCGAATTCACCCCTCCACTTT | CASSSGPNSPLHF
TRBJ1-3 | few | 13 | TRBV2 | - | TGTGCCAGCATAACCACCAGCGGAAACACCATATATTTT | CASITTSGNTIYF
TRBJ2-6 | - | 16 | TRBV6-1 | - | TGTGCCAGCAGTCAAACGCCCGAAACTGGGGCCAACGTCCTGACTTTC | CASSQTPETGANVLTF
TRBJ2-1 | - | 17 | TRBV6-1 | - | TGTGCCAGTGTGGGAGTAGCTTCACGAAGCTCCTACAATGAGCAGTTCTTC | CASVGVASRSSYNEQFF
TRBJ2-1 | few | 15 | TRBV10-2 | TRBD2 | TGCGCCAGCAGACCGGGACTAGCGGGCTACAATGAGCAGTTCTTC | CASRPGLAGYNEQFF
TRBJ1-4 | - | 15 | TRBV7-9 | - | TGTGCCAGCAGCTTAAGAGGGCAGTTTAATGAAAAACTGTTTTTT | CASSLRGQFNEKLFF
TRBJ2-7 | few | 16 | TRBV7-8 | - | TGTGCCAGCAGCTACCCCAGCGAATTCTCTCCCTACGAGCAGTACTTC | CASSYPSEFSPYEQYF
TRBJ2-7 | - | 15 | TRBV7-9 | TRBD1 | TGTGCCAGCAGCCCAAGGGACAGGGGGCGCAACGAGCAGTACTTC | CASSPRDRGRNEQYF
TRBJ1-2 | many | 16 | TRBV7-8 | - | TGTGCCAGCAGCTTAGTTAGACAAGGCGCTCCCTCTGGCTACACCTTC | CASSLVRQGAPSGYTF
TRBJ1-5 | few | 20 | TRBV27 | - | TGTGCCAGCAGTGCCCCAGTGACCCTCCACTTACTACCTAGCAATCAGCCCCAGCATTTT | CASSAPVTLHLLPSNQPQHF
TRBJ2-1 | few | 14 | TRBV27 | - | TGTGCCAGCAGTTTAGGGGTCGCGTACAATGAGCAGTTCTTC | CASSLGVAYNEQFF
TRBJ2-7 | many | 15 | TRBV29-1 | TRBD2 | TGCAGCGTTAAACTAGCGGGAGGGACGACCTACGAGCAGTACTTC | CSVKLAGGTTYEQYF
TRBJ2-7 | few | 15 | TRBV27 | TRBD1 | TGTGCCAGCAGTTTGGACAGGGGGCTGTCCTACGAGCAGTACTTC | CASSLDRGLSYEQYF
TRBJ2-1 | - | 16 | TRBV12-3/TRBV12-4 | TRBD2 | TGTGCCAGCAGTTCCCCCGGTAGCGGGAGAAGAAATGAGCAGTTCTTC | CASSSPGSGRRNEQFF
TRBJ1-1 | few | 14 | TRBV7-8 | - | TGTGCCAGCAAATTAATAGGGCAGGGCACTGAAGCTTTCTTT | CASKLIGQGTEAFF
TRBJ2-1 | - | 13 | TRBV7-6 | - | TGTGCCAGCAGCTTCGGCCCCTTGGGGGAGCAGTTCTTC | CASSFGPLGEQFF
TRBJ1-1 | few | 15 | TRBV7-9 | - | TGTGCCAGCAGCTTAGTAGCAGGGCGGAACACTGAAGCTTTCTTT | CASSLVAGRNTEAFF
TRBJ2-7 | few | 15 | TRBV7-9 | TRBD1 | TGTGCCAGCAGCTCCCCAGGGGACAGAGGCTACGAGCAGTACTTC | CASSSPGDRGYEQYF
TRBJ2-3 | - | 15 | TRBV7-8 | - | TGTGCCAGCAGCCCCGCCCATCTCCCCACAGATACGCAGTATTTT | CASSPAHLPTDTQYF
TRBJ2-7 | many | 16 | TRBV4-3 | - | TGCGCCAGCAGCCAAGAGTTCGACGACAGTCCCTACGAGCAGTACTTC | CASSQEFDDSPYEQYF
TRBJ2-1 | few | 14 | TRBV28 | TRBD2 | TGTGCCGGGGGGGGACTAGCGGACTACAATGAGCAGTTCTTC | CAGGGLADYNEQFF
TRBJ2-7 | few | 13 | TRBV7-2 | - | TGTGCCAGCAGGTCCCGGGACAAGAGGGAGCAGTACTTC | CASRSRDKREQYF
TRBJ2-5 | few | 14 | TRBV7-7 | - | TGTGCCAGCAGCTTAGCGTTAGGGGGGTGGACCCAGTACTTC | CASSLALGGWTQYF
TRBJ1-5 | - | 14 | TRBV5-6 | - | TGTGCCAGCAGCTTGGGAAAGGGAGATCAGCCCCAGCATTTT | CASSLGKGDQPQHF
TRBJ1-2 | - | 19 | TRBV6-5 | - | TGTGCCAGCAGTTACCCCAATGAGCAGGGCTCCGAGGAAGACTATGGCTACACCTTC | CASSYPNEQGSEEDYGYTF
TRBJ1-1 | - | 11 | TRBV7-9 | - | TGTGCCAGCAGCTTAGGGGGTTCGGCTTTCTTT | CASSLGGSAFF
TRBJ2-1 | few | 16 | TRBV6-2/TRBV6-3 | - | TGTGCCAGCAGTTACTCTTCGCGGGCAGAGTACAATGAGCAGTTCTTC | CASSYSSRAEYNEQFF
TRBJ1-5 | few | 14 | TRBV12-3/TRBV12-4 | - | TGTGCCAGCAGTTTAAGTCGGATCAATCAGCCCCAGCATTTT | CASSLSRINQPQHF
TRBJ1-4 | - | 17 | TRBV7-3 | TRBD1 | TGTGCCAGCAGCTTACAACCCCAGGGGGGTAGCAATGAAAAACTGTTTTTT | CASSLQPQGGSNEKLFF
TRBJ1-4 | few | 15 | TRBV15 | - | TGTGCCACCAGCAGAGTGAGGGGGGCTAATGAAAAACTGTTTTTT | CATSRVRGANEKLFF